The rows below give T cell receptor beta chains drawn from one sample of a study of T cells after yellow fever vaccination. In TCRdb, the 5' RACE reads were re-called with MiXCR into one record per CDR3 protein. Of under 150,000 distinct CDR3 sequences in the sample, roughly 8% are singletons; the top ten hold less than 0.95%. The starting material was CD4+ T cells sorted from PBMCs, obtained 5 days after the yellow fever booster vaccination. These receptors were taken from a man aged 25-45 years who received the YFV17D yellow fever vaccine. Both conserved end residues are part of each CDR3. D genes are given only for firm matches. Expanded clones are given a class, and other clones once, few, many or no size at all.

CDR3 | DNA | D | V | size | J
CASKIAGMGTEAFF | TGTGCCAGCAAGATAGCGGGGATGGGCACTGAAGCTTTCTTT | - | TRBV5-6 | - | TRBJ1-1
CATSQGLAAPYEQYF | TGTGCCACCAGCCAGGGACTAGCGGCACCCTACGAGCAGTACTTC | TRBD2 | TRBV3-1 | - | TRBJ2-7
CASTSVGGELFF | TGTGCCAGCACCTCGGTAGGCGGGGAGCTGTTTTTT | - | TRBV28 | many | TRBJ2-2
CCATIAGGPGLNNEQFF | TGCTGTGCTACCATAGCGGGAGGGCCGGGTTTAAACAATGAGCAGTTCTTC | TRBD2 | TRBV20-1 | - | TRBJ2-1
CASSFLMDSYEQYF | TGTGCCAGCAGTTTTCTTATGGACTCCTACGAGCAGTACTTC | - | TRBV12-3/TRBV12-4 | few | TRBJ2-7
CASSQSFQSYNEQFF | TGCGCCAGCAGCCAGTCGTTCCAGTCCTACAATGAGCAGTTCTTC | - | TRBV4-3 | - | TRBJ2-1
CSARGDRGDGNQPQHF | TGCAGTGCTAGGGGTGACAGGGGTGACGGCAATCAGCCCCAGCATTTT | TRBD1 | TRBV20-1 | many | TRBJ1-5
CASSQGSGAGANVLTF | TGTGCCAGCAGTCAAGGTTCGGGGGCTGGGGCCAACGTCCTGACTTTC | - | TRBV28 | - | TRBJ2-6
CASSSLETGETDTQYF | TGTGCCAGCAGCTCCTTGGAAACGGGAGAAACAGATACGCAGTATTTT | - | TRBV7-9 | many | TRBJ2-3
CASGRGSGSTDTQYF | TGCGCCAGCGGCCGGGGCTCAGGGAGCACAGATACGCAGTATTTT | - | TRBV5-1 | many | TRBJ2-3
CASSFGAGTSYTGELFF | - | - | TRBV7-8 | - | TRBJ2-2
CSDFQAPREFF | TGCAGTGACTTCCAGGCTCCACGGGAGTTCTTC | - | TRBV20-1 | many | TRBJ2-1
CASSLVVANTEAFF | TGTGCCAGCAGCTTAGTGGTGGCGAACACTGAAGCTTTCTTT | - | TRBV7-2 | many | TRBJ1-1
CCATGWGSSGFTAFEQFF | TGCTGTGCTACCGGATGGGGGTCTAGCGGGTTCACGGCATTCGAGCAGTTCTTC | TRBD2 | TRBV20-1 | - | TRBJ2-1
CASSAPGLADYEQYF | TGTGCCAGTAGTGCCCCGGGACTAGCAGATTACGAGCAGTACTTC | TRBD2 | TRBV19 | many | TRBJ2-7
CASSRSGSQEQYF | TGTGCCAGCAGCCGTAGCGGGAGTCAAGAGCAGTACTTC | TRBD2 | TRBV3-1 | many | TRBJ2-7
CASGNRLDTQYF | TGTGCCAGCGGCAATCGGTTAGATACGCAGTATTTT | - | TRBV27 | many | TRBJ2-3
CASRRQENEKLFF | TGCGCCAGCAGAAGACAGGAGAATGAAAAACTGTTTTTT | - | TRBV5-1 | - | TRBJ1-4
CSVTGPRTQYF | TGCAGCGTTACGGGGCCCAGGACCCAGTACTTC | - | TRBV29-1 | many | TRBJ2-5
CASSPYGGGGGNQPQHF | TGTGCCAGCAGTCCGTACGGGGGGGGAGGGGGCAATCAGCCCCAGCATTTT | - | TRBV27 | many | TRBJ1-5
CASNQGYNEQFF | TGTGCCAGCAACCAGGGGTACAATGAGCAGTTCTTC | - | TRBV12-3/TRBV12-4 | many | TRBJ2-1
CASSLGSSEETQYF | TGCGCCAGCAGCTTGGGGTCAAGCGAGGAGACCCAGTACTTC | - | TRBV5-1 | many | TRBJ2-5
CASSQQQTGVDEQYF | TGTGCCAGCTCACAACAACAAACAGGGGTGGACGAGCAGTACTTC | TRBD1 | TRBV18 | many | TRBJ2-7
CASSSPGQKGYEQYF | TGTGCCAGCAGCTCCCCGGGACAAAAGGGCTACGAGCAGTACTTC | - | TRBV7-2 | few | TRBJ2-7
CASSNRPHNEQFF | TGTGCCAGCAGTAACAGACCCCACAATGAGCAGTTCTTC | - | TRBV27 | many | TRBJ2-1
CASSPPGGAQETQYF | TGTGCCAGCTCACCACCGGGAGGGGCCCAAGAGACCCAGTACTTC | TRBD2 | TRBV18 | many | TRBJ2-5
CASVAGGPTDTQYF | TGTGCCAGTGTAGCGGGAGGGCCCACAGATACGCAGTATTTT | TRBD2 | TRBV7-9 | many | TRBJ2-3
CASSQEYEQYF | TGTGCCAGCAGTCAAGAATACGAGCAGTACTTC | - | TRBV6-6 | many | TRBJ2-7
CSARNTWGTSNSPLHF | TGCAGTGCTAGAAACACCTGGGGCACCTCGAATTCACCCCTCCACTTT | - | TRBV20-1 | few | TRBJ1-6
CASRTSLRYEQYF | TGTGCCAGCAGGACCTCACTCCGCTACGAGCAGTACTTC | - | TRBV7-2 | few | TRBJ2-7
CASSLQPGDGYTF | TGCGCCAGCAGCTTACAACCAGGGGATGGCTACACCTTC | - | TRBV5-1 | many | TRBJ1-2
CASSQGQGNIQYF | TGCGCCAGCAGCCAAGGACAGGGCAACATTCAGTACTTC | TRBD1 | TRBV4-3 | few | TRBJ2-4
CASSSTGTAIQETQYF | TGTGCCAGCAGCTCGACGGGGACAGCGATCCAAGAGACCCAGTACTTC | TRBD1 | TRBV7-2 | many | TRBJ2-5
CATSALTTGELFF | TGTGCCACCAGTGCCCTTACTACCGGGGAGCTGTTTTTT | - | TRBV24-1 | many | TRBJ2-2
CATSSTSGGNIQYF | TGTGCCACCTCCTCCACCTCGGGGGGGAACATTCAGTACTTC | TRBD2 | TRBV27 | few | TRBJ2-4
CSASAAASSYEQYF | TGCAGTGCTAGTGCCGCGGCAAGCTCCTACGAGCAGTACTTC | - | TRBV20-1 | many | TRBJ2-7
CRTDEKYNEQFF | TGTCGGACGGACGAGAAGTACAATGAGCAGTTCTTC | - | TRBV6-7 | - | TRBJ2-1
CSARNRGGGYTF | TGCAGTGCTAGGAACAGGGGAGGCGGCTACACCTTC | TRBD1 | TRBV20-1 | many | TRBJ1-2
CSAVRGLAVYEQYF | TGCAGTGCTGTGAGGGGGCTAGCGGTTTACGAGCAGTACTTC | - | TRBV20-1 | many | TRBJ2-7
CASSGGQVHTEAFF | TGTGCCAGCAGCGGAGGACAGGTTCACACTGAAGCTTTCTTT | TRBD1 | TRBV7-9 | many | TRBJ1-1
CASSRLAGVTETQYF | TGTGCCAGCAGCCGACTAGCGGGAGTGACGGAGACCCAGTACTTC | TRBD2 | TRBV6-5 | many | TRBJ2-5
CASGLVLSGMEGSSNEQFF | TGTGCTAGTGGTTTGGTACTTAGCGGGATGGAGGGCTCTAGCAATGAGCAGTTCTTC | TRBD2 | TRBV12-5 | many | TRBJ2-1
CASKSTAGGSYEQYF | TGTGCCAGTAAGTCCACGGCGGGAGGCTCCTACGAGCAGTACTTC | TRBD2 | TRBV19 | - | TRBJ2-7
CASSLLGTGNTEAFF | TGTGCCAGCAGCTTATTAGGGACAGGGAACACTGAAGCTTTCTTT | TRBD1 | TRBV7-2 | few | TRBJ1-1
CASSLVDYEQYF | TGTGCCAGCAGCTTAGTGGACTACGAGCAGTACTTC | - | TRBV7-2 | many | TRBJ2-7
CASSLASVGTQYF | TGTGCCAGCAGTTTAGCTAGCGTCGGGACCCAGTACTTC | - | TRBV12-3/TRBV12-4 | many | TRBJ2-5
CAWSRGVNTGELFF | TGTGCCTGGAGCAGGGGGGTGAACACCGGGGAGCTGTTTTTT | - | TRBV30 | many | TRBJ2-2
CSARTGVGEKLFF | TGCAGTGCTAGAACAGGGGTAGGAGAAAAACTGTTTTTT | TRBD1 | TRBV20-1 | many | TRBJ1-4
CASSYLLTGAHNEQFF | TGTGCCAGCAGTTATTTGCTTACGGGGGCACACAATGAGCAGTTCTTC | - | TRBV6-5 | many | TRBJ2-1
CASSPGPRGTGELFF | TGCGCCAGCAGCCCTGGACCGCGGGGCACCGGGGAGCTGTTTTTT | - | TRBV5-1 | many | TRBJ2-2
CASSLGQNYGYTF | TGTGCCAGCAGCCTGGGACAGAACTATGGCTACACCTTC | TRBD1 | TRBV7-8 | many | TRBJ1-2
CAARGYLEQYF | TGTGCCGCTCGGGGGTACTTAGAGCAGTACTTC | - | TRBV25-1 | - | TRBJ2-7
CASSLRDEQYF | TGTGCCAGCAGTTTAAGGGACGAGCAGTACTTC | - | TRBV6-6 | many | TRBJ2-7
CSVATTYEQYF | TGCAGCGTTGCGACAACCTACGAGCAGTACTTC | - | TRBV29-1 | many | TRBJ2-7
CASRLGTGANVLTF | TGTGCCAGCAGGCTCGGGACCGGGGCCAACGTCCTGACTTTC | - | TRBV12-3/TRBV12-4 | many | TRBJ2-6
CASSFWGIPGANVLTF | TGTGCCAGCAGTTTCTGGGGAATACCTGGGGCCAACGTCCTGACTTTC | - | TRBV12-3/TRBV12-4 | many | TRBJ2-6
CASSPLDNEQFF | TGTGCCAGCTCACCACTGGACAATGAGCAGTTCTTC | - | TRBV18 | many | TRBJ2-1
CASSLGGESEKLFF | TGCGCCAGCAGCTTGGGGGGGGAGAGTGAAAAACTGTTTTTT | - | TRBV5-1 | many | TRBJ1-4